This T cell receptor beta chain is drawn from a study of control samples from healthy donors and cancer patients. Comments on this clone: This CDR3 is also generated by other DNA sequences in the sample.

Sequenced by immunoSEQ multiplex PCR; TCRdb stores in-frame clones only, minus some. The table records approximately 46,000 clones, roughly nine tenths of them present only once. The CDR3 runs to 17 residues. V was shortened by 5 bases and J by 2 bases, with 22 bases between the two germline ends. Germline CDR1 reads SGHAT; CDR2 reads FQNNGV. This receptor was obtained from a man under 40 with colorectal cancer. This chain links TRBV11-2 with TRBJ2-7, with D perhaps assigned TRBD1 or TRBD2 (6 bases each). Source material: PBMCs. In DNA, the CDR3 is TGTGCCAGCAGCCCAACCCAATTTGGGGGGCATGCCTACGAGCAGTACTTC. Its protein is CASSPTQFGGHAYEQYF.